This T cell receptor (beta chain) comes out of a study of read filtering for tumor transcriptome and immune sequencing. Background on the study: Per sample, TCR-region reads ranged about 3.5 to 11 million by IR-seq, roughly 75 to 1,400 by RNA-seq. Study conclusions and caveats: The CD138-negative fraction was mixed bone marrow immune cells, not pure T cells. About 81.9% of IR-seq clonotypes had one read, totaling 3% to 4% of reads; RNA-seq: 74.6% and 44.6%. Without single-read clonotypes, shared clonotype proportions correlated more between IR-seq and RNA-seq.

This clonotype was observed at least ten times. The antigen is unknown. From roughly 0.4 ug of RNA, a library with molecular barcoded alpha/delta and beta/gamma adaptors was made. MiXCR, applied by TCRdb to the reads, yields one record per CDR3 protein. The sample gives some 15,000 distinct CDR3 sequences, roughly 22% of which show up once; around 82% is in the top ten. The sequence was obtained from a donor aged 40 or over with multiple myeloma. Sequencing was done on a sample of a population of CD138-negative cells sorted from bone marrow.

The CDR3 spells CASSLGDTAEQYF. The CDR3 DNA follows: TGTGCCAGCAGTTTAGGTGATACGGCCGAGCAGTACTTC. This chain uses TRBV12-3 or TRBV12-4 with TRBJ2-7; D call uncertain. Trimming pared 1 base from V and 6 bases from J, leaving 10 bases between. The CDR3 is 13 amino acids.